The present entry profiles one T cell receptor (beta chain) with its context. The antigen is not known. Incorporated into the TCR beta cDNA libraries were unique molecular identifiers, which served to reduce PCR and sequencing biases. TCRdb redid the calling of the PCR reads with MiXCR, one entry per CDR3 protein. Of fewer than 850,000 distinct CDR3 sequences in the sample, roughly 27% are singletons; the top ten hold around 0.55%. The data were taken from a study of post-analysis software for immune sequencing data. Findings and limits, study-wide: Included in a set of a few TRBV segments more frequent in patients than controls were TRBV5-6, TRBV5-1 and TRBV20-1.

The CDR3 length is 15 residues. The trim removed 6 bases at V and 7 bases at J, leaving 9 bases unmatched. Germline lookup yields CDR1 MNHEY and CDR2 SVGAGI. This chain uses TRBV6-5 with TRBJ1-6, with 7 bases fitting TRBD1. The clonotype comes from a girl under 18 with multiple sclerosis. Material for sequencing was blood. CDR3 nucleotides: TGTGCCAGCAGCACAGGAGACAGGGAGAATTCACCCCTCCACTTT. Its protein is CASSTGDRENSPLHF.